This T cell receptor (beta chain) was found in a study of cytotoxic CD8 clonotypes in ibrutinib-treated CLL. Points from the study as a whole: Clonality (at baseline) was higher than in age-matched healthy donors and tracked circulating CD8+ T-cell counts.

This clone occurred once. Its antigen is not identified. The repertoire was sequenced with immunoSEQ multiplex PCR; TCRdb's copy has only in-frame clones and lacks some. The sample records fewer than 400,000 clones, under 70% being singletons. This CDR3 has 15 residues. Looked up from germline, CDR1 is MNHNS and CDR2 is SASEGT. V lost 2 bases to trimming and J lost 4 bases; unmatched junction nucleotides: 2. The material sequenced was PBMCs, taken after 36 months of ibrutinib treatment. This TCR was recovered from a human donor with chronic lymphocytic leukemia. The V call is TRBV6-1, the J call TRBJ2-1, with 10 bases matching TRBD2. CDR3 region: CASSEQAGGYNEQFF. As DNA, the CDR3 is TGTGCCAGCAGTGAACAAGCGGGAGGGTACAATGAGCAGTTCTTC.